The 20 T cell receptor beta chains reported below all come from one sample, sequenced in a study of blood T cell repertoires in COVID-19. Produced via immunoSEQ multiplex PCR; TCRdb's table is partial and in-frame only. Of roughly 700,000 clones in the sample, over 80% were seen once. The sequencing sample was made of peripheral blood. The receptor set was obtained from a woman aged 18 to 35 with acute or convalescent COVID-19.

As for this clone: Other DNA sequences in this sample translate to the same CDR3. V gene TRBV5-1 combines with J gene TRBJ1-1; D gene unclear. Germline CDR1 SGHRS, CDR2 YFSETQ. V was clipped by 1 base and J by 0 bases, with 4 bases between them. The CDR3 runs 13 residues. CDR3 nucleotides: TGCGCCAGCAGCTTGACAGTGAACACTGAAGCTTTCTTT. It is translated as CASSLTVNTEAFF.

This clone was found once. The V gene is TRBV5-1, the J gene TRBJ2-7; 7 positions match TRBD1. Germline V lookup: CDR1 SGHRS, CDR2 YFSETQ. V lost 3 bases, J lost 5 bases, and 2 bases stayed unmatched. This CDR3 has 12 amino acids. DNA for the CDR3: TGCGCCAGCAGCTCGACAGGGCACGAGCAGTACTTC. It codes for CASSSTGHEQYF.

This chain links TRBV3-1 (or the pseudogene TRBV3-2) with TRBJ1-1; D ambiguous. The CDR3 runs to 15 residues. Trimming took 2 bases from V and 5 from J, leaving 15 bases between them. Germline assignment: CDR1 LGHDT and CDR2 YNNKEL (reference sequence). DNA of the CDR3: TGTGCCAGCAGCCAACTGTTTTTGAGGAGGACTGAAGCTTTCTTT. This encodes CASSQLFLRRTEAFF.

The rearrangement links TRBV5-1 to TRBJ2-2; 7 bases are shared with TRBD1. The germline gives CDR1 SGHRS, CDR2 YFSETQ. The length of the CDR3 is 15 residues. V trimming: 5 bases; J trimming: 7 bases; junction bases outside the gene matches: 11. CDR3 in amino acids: CASSPDRVRSGELFF. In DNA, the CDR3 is TGCGCCAGCAGTCCTGACAGGGTGCGAAGCGGGGAGCTGTTTTTT.

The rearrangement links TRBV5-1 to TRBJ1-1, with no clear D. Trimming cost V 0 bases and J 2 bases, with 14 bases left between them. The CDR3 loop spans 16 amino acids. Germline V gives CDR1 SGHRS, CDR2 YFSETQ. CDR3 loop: CASSLARHQGNTEAFF. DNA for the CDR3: TGCGCCAGCAGCTTGGCCCGACACCAAGGCAACACTGAAGCTTTCTTT.

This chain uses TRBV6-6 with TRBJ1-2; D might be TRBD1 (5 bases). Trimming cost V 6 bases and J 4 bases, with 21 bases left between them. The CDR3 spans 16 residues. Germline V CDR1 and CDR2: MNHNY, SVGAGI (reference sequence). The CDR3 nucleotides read TGTGCCAGCAGCTCCTCGGGAGTTGGGCAGGGCTATGGCTACACCTTC. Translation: CASSSSGVGQGYGYTF.

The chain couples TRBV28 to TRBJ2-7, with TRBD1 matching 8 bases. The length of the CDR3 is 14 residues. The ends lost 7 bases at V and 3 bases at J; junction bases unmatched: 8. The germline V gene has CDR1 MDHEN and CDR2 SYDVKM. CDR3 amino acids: CASTTGQGHYEQYF. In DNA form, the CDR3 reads TGTGCCAGCACCACCGGACAGGGACACTACGAGCAGTACTTC.

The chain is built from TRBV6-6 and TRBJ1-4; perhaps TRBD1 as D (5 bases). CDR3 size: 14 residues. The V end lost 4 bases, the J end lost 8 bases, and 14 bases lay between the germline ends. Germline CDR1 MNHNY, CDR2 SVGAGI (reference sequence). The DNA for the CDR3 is TGTGCCAGCAGTTCAGGGTTGGATTGGGAAAAACTGTTTTTT. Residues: CASSSGLDWEKLFF.

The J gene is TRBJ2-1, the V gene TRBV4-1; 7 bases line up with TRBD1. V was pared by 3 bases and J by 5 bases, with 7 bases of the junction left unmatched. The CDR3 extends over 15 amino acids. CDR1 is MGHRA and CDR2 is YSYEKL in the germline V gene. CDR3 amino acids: CASSQGTGTDNEQFF. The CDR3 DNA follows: TGCGCCAGCAGCCAGGGAACCGGGACAGACAATGAGCAGTTCTTC.

CDR3: CASSPTGLLSGNTIYF. The DNA of the CDR3 is TGTGCCAGCTCACCCACAGGTCTCCTATCTGGAAACACCATATATTTT. The J gene is TRBJ1-3, the V gene TRBV18, with a weak D call TRBD1 (5 bases). V was shortened by 3 bases and J by 1 base, with 13 bases between the two germline ends. This CDR3 has 16 residues. CDR1 and CDR2 (germline): KGHSH, LQKENI.

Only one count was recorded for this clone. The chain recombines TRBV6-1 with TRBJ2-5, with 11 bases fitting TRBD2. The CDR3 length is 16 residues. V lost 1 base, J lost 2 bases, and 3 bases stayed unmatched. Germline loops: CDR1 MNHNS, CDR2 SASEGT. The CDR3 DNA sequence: TGTGCCAGCAGTGAAGGACTAGCGGGGAGACAAGAGACCCAGTACTTC. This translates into CASSEGLAGRQETQYF.

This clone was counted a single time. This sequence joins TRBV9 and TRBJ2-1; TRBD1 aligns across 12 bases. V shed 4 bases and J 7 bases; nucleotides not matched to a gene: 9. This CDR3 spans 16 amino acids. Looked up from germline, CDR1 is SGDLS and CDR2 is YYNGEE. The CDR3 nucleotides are TGTGCCAGCAGCCCGTGGGGGACAGGGGGCGGGAATGAGCAGTTCTTC. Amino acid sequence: CASSPWGTGGGNEQFF.

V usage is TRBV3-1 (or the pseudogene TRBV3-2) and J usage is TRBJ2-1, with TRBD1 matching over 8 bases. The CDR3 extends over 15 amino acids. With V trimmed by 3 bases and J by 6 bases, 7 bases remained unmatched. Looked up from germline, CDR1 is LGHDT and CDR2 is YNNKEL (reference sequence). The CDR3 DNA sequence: TGTGCCAGCAGCCAGGGATGGACAGGGAGCAATGAGCAGTTCTTC. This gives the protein CASSQGWTGSNEQFF.

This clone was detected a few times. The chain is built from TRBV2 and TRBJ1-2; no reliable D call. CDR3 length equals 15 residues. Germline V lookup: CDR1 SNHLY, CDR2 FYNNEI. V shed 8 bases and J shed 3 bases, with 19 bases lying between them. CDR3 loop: CASPSLGEGYYGYTF. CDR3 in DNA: TGTGCCAGCCCCTCCCTTGGGGAGGGATACTATGGCTACACCTTC.

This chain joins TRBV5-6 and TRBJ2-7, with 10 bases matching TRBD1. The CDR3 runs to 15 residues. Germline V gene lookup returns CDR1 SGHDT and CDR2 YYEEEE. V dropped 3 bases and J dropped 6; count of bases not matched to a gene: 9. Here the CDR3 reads CASSSPGTGEVEQYF. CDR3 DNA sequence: TGTGCCAGCAGCTCTCCTGGGACAGGGGAGGTCGAGCAGTACTTC.

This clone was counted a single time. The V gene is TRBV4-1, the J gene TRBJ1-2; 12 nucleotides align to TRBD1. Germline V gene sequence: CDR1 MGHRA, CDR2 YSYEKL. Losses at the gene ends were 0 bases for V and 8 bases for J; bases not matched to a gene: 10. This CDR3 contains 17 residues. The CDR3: CASSQEIRDRGPAGYTF. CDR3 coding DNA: TGCGCCAGCAGCCAAGAGATTAGGGACAGGGGGCCCGCGGGCTACACCTTC.

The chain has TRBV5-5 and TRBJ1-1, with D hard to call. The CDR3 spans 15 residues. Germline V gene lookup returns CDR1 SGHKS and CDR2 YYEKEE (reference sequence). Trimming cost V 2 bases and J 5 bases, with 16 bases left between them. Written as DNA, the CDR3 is TGTGCCAGCAGCTTAAGAGTCCGGGATGTGACTGAAGCTTTCTTT. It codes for CASSLRVRDVTEAFF.

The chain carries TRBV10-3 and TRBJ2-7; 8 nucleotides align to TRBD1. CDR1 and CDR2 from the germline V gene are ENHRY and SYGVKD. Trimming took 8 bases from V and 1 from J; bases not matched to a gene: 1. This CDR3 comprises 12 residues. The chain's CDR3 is CAIGDRSYEQYF. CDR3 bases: TGTGCCATCGGGGACAGGTCCTACGAGCAGTACTTC.

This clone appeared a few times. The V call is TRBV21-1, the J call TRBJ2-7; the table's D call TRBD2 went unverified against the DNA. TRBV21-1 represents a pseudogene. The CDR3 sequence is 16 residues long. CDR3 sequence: CASSPRGGRLSYEQYF. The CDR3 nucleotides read TGTGCCAGCAGCCCCCGGGGAGGGCGGTTATCCTACGAGCAGTACTTC.

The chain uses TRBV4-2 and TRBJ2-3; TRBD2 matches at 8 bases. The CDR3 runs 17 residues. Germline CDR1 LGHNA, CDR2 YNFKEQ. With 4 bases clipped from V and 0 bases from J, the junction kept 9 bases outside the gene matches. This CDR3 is CASSLGLAGPSTDTQYF. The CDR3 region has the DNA TGTGCCAGCAGCCTCGGGTTAGCGGGGCCTAGCACAGATACGCAGTATTTT.